The 23 T cell receptor beta chains below all came from one sample that was sequenced in a study of T cell responses to AZD1222 COVID-19 vaccine. TCRdb's copy holds only in-frame clones and misses some; the assay was immunoSEQ multiplex PCR. Of 95,000 to 110,000 clones in the sample, about nine tenths were seen once. The sample here was peripheral blood, taken 28 days after the second AZD1222 dose. The receptors stem from an adult who received the AZD1222 COVID-19 vaccine.

This chain links TRBV6-2 or TRBV6-3 with TRBJ1-2; no reliable D call. The V end lost 2 bases, the J end lost 5 bases, and 12 bases lay between the germline ends. The V gene's germline CDR1 is MNHEY and CDR2 SVGEGT. This CDR3 has 14 amino acids. The CDR3 nucleotides read TGTGCCAGCAGTTACGGGCAGACCTTTTATGGCTACACCTTC. Translating it yields CASSYGQTFYGYTF.

V and J are TRBV7-9 and TRBJ1-1; D unresolved. CDR3 length equals 13 residues. Germline assignment: CDR1 SEHNR and CDR2 FQNEAQ (reference sequence). V was shortened by 5 bases and J by 1 base, with 8 bases between the two germline ends. CDR3 amino acids: CASSPRRNTEAFF. The CDR3 DNA reads as TGTGCCAGCAGCCCCAGGAGGAACACTGAAGCTTTCTTT.

The rearrangement joins TRBV19 to TRBJ1-2, with TRBD1 as a possible D gene (6 bases). Germline loops: CDR1 LNHDA, CDR2 SQIVND (reference sequence). V lost 5 bases, J lost 4 bases, and 14 bases lay in between. This CDR3 comprises 14 residues. CDR3 sequence: CASSVSGEGYGYTF. CDR3 bases: TGTGCCAGTAGTGTTTCAGGGGAAGGCTATGGCTACACCTTC.

V and J are TRBV23-1 and TRBJ2-2; 8 bases are a match to TRBD1. TRBV23-1 is labeled an ORF, and its function is uncertain. The ends lost 0 bases at V and 4 bases at J; junction bases unmatched: 10. CDR3 length: 18 amino acids. CDR3 nucleotide sequence: TGCGCCAGCAGTCAATCGGAGACAGGGGATGTTCGCACCGGGGAGCTGTTTTTT. Its translation is CASSQSETGDVRTGELFF.

The rearrangement uses TRBV5-4 and TRBJ1-6; D is unclear. Trimming pared 0 bases from V and 8 bases from J, leaving 12 bases between. CDR3 length: 15 residues. CDR1 is SGHNT and CDR2 is YYREEE in the germline V gene (reference sequence). The DNA for the CDR3 is TGTGCCAGCAGCTTGGGCGGCGGCGGGGATTCACCCCTCCACTTT. It is translated as CASSLGGGGDSPLHF.

The rearrangement uses TRBV20-1 and TRBJ2-5, with 7 bases fitting TRBD2. The ends lost 3 bases at V and 5 bases at J; junction bases unmatched: 6. The CDR3 is 13 amino acids. Germline loops: CDR1 DFQATT, CDR2 SNEGSKA (reference sequence). The CDR3 sequence: CSASGREWETQYF. The CDR3 nucleotides are TGCAGTGCTAGTGGGCGGGAGTGGGAGACCCAGTACTTC.

The chain uses TRBV4-1 and TRBJ2-2; 7 bases map to TRBD1. Per the germline V gene, CDR1 is MGHRA and CDR2 is YSYEKL. V was pared by 0 bases and J by 4 bases, with 14 bases of the junction left unmatched. This CDR3 spans 19 amino acids. The CDR3 reads CASSQDFRNRGRITGELFF. The CDR3 bases are TGCGCCAGCAGCCAAGATTTTAGAAACAGGGGTCGTATCACCGGGGAGCTGTTTTTT.

DNA of the CDR3: TGTGCCATCACCCGGACAGTCTCGAACACTGAAGCTTTCTTT. Translating gives CAITRTVSNTEAFF. The rearrangement uses TRBV10-3 and TRBJ1-1; D perhaps matches TRBD1 (6 bases). V shed 7 bases and J shed 1 base, with 13 bases lying between them. From germline, CDR1 is ENHRY and CDR2 SYGVKD. This CDR3 comprises 14 residues.

The rearrangement uses TRBV30 and TRBJ2-1; the match to TRBD2 covers 7 bases. The CDR3 runs 14 residues. Trimming removed 3 bases from V and 7 bases from J; junction bases left unmatched: 9. The germline V gene encodes CDR1 GTSNPN and CDR2 SVGIG (reference sequence). CDR3 bases: TGTGCCTGGAGCCAAGCGGGATTCGAAAATGAGCAGTTCTTC. Protein sequence: CAWSQAGFENEQFF.

The chain carries TRBV6-2 or TRBV6-3 and TRBJ1-1, with 7 bases matching TRBD1. V lost 3 bases and J lost 0; bases outside the gene matches: 4. Germline V gene lookup returns CDR1 MNHEY and CDR2 SVGEGT. The CDR3 consists of 15 residues. CDR3 residues: CASSYSGTVNTEAFF. In DNA, the CDR3 is TGTGCCAGCAGTTATTCCGGGACAGTGAACACTGAAGCTTTCTTT.

The chain joins TRBV27 to TRBJ2-2; maybe TRBD1 (5 bases). Germline V gives CDR1 MNHEY, CDR2 SMNVEV (reference sequence). V dropped 0 bases and J dropped 4 bases, with 9 bases sitting between them. This CDR3 has 15 amino acids. CDR3 amino acids: CASSLSIRATGELFF. The CDR3 DNA reads as TGTGCCAGCAGTTTATCGATCAGGGCCACCGGGGAGCTGTTTTTT.

The rearrangement joins TRBV4-3 to TRBJ2-7, with D hard to call. CDR1 is LGHNA and CDR2 is YSLEER in the germline V gene. The ends were cut back, 0 bases at V and 6 bases at J, with 9 bases in the middle. CDR3 length: 13 residues. DNA for the CDR3: TGCGCCAGCAGCCAAGAGGTCGGGCGCGAGCAGTACTTC. Its translation is CASSQEVGREQYF.

This clone was found once. This CDR3 reads CASSQEGIEYPNYGYTF. In nucleotides, the CDR3 is TGCGCCAGCAGCCAAGAAGGAATCGAGTACCCTAACTATGGCTACACCTTC. J is TRBJ1-2 and V is TRBV4-1; D is ambiguous. The germline CDR1 and CDR2 sequences are MGHRA and YSYEKL. The V and J ends lost 0 bases and 0 bases respectively, with 14 bases between them. This CDR3 spans 17 amino acids.

This chain uses TRBV28 with TRBJ1-2; D is possibly TRBD1 (6 bases). Germline CDR1 is MDHEN and CDR2 is SYDVKM. The CDR3 loop spans 12 amino acids. Trimming removed 10 bases from V and 5 bases from J, with 14 bases in between. CDR3 nucleotides: TGTGCCACACACAGGGACGCGTATGGCTACACCTTC. Protein product: CATHRDAYGYTF.

The chain links TRBV5-1 to TRBJ1-4; weak D call: TRBD1 (6 bases). Germline-derived CDR1 and CDR2 are SGHRS and YFSETQ. V was cut by 4 bases and J by 3 bases, with 10 bases left in between. The length of the CDR3 is 14 residues. The CDR3 loop is CASSGGQANEKLFF. The DNA for the CDR3 is TGCGCCAGCAGCGGGGGACAAGCTAATGAAAAACTGTTTTTT.

J is TRBJ2-7 and V is TRBV9; 7 nucleotides line up with TRBD1. The germline V gene encodes CDR1 SGDLS and CDR2 YYNGEE. The V gene end was trimmed by 0 bases and the J gene end by 4 bases; junction bases not matched to a gene: 7. There are 15 residues in the CDR3. The CDR3 DNA sequence: TGTGCCAGCAGCGTAGACGGACAGGCATCGTACGAGCAGTACTTC. Translated, it gives CASSVDGQASYEQYF. Full variable domain (remainder filled in from reference TRBV9 and TRBJ2-7): DSGVTQTPKHLITATGQRVTLRCSPRSGDLSVYWYQQSLDQGLQFLIQYYNGEERAKGNILERFSAQQFPDLHSELNLSSLELGDSALYFCASSVDGQASYEQYFGPGTRLTVT.

The rearrangement uses TRBV19 and TRBJ2-3; 7 bases align to TRBD2. The CDR3 sequence is 15 residues long. Trimming at V came to 10 bases and at J to 2 bases, leaving 12 bases not matched to a gene. CDR1 LNHDA and CDR2 SQIVND come from the germline V gene (reference sequence). The CDR3 bases are TGTGCCACAAGGAGAGGGAGGGGAATCACAGATACGCAGTATTTT. This gives the protein CATRRGRGITDTQYF.

CDR3 sequence: CATSRERGTVNPFYNEQFF. The CDR3 DNA follows: TGTGCCACCAGCAGAGAGCGGGGGACAGTTAACCCCTTCTACAATGAGCAGTTCTTC. This rearrangement joins TRBV15 to TRBJ2-1; D is perhaps TRBD1 or TRBD2 (7 bases each). CDR3 length: 19 amino acids. V shed 0 bases and J shed 3 bases, with 21 bases lying between them. The germline V gene has CDR1 LNHNV and CDR2 YYDKDF (reference sequence). The full variable domain, in which reference TRBV15 and TRBJ2-1 provide the parts outside the CDR3, is DAMVIQNPRYQVTQFGKPVTLSCSQTLNHNVMYWYQQKSSQAPKLLFHYYDKDFNNEADTPDNFQSRRPNTSFCFLDIRSPGLGDTAMYLCATSRERGTVNPFYNEQFFGPGTRLTVL.

This rearrangement joins TRBV12-5 to TRBJ1-5; D not resolved. This CDR3 comprises 14 residues. CDR1 and CDR2 from the germline V gene are LGHNT and FRNRAP. Trimming shortened V by 5 bases and J by 3 bases, and 11 bases separated the two germline ends. The CDR3 nucleotides are TGTGCTAGTGGTCCTTTCTCGGTCAATCAGCCCCAGCATTTT. Its protein is CASGPFSVNQPQHF.

J is TRBJ2-5 and V is TRBV9, with D perhaps being TRBD1 or TRBD2 (6 bases each). The CDR3 consists of 14 residues. In germline, CDR1 is SGDLS, CDR2 YYNGEE. The germline V and J ends were trimmed by 4 bases and 2 bases, with 12 bases remaining between them. CDR3 residues: CASSPTGRQETQYF. CDR3 DNA sequence: TGTGCCAGCAGCCCCACAGGGAGGCAAGAGACCCAGTACTTC.

CDR3 DNA sequence: TGCGCCAGCAGCTTGGCCGCAGGGTGGGAGACCCAGTACTTC. This sequence encodes CASSLAAGWETQYF. The J gene is TRBJ2-5, the V gene TRBV5-1; maybe TRBD1 (5 bases). Trimming cost V 0 bases and J 5 bases, with 11 bases left between them. Germline CDR1 is SGHRS and CDR2 is YFSETQ. The CDR3 sequence is 14 residues long.

The chain recombines TRBV5-8 with TRBJ2-7, with 7 bases aligning to TRBD2. V shed 1 base, J shed 6 bases, and the junction held 10 bases outside the gene matches. CDR1 and CDR2 (germline): SGHTS, YDEGEE. The CDR3 sequence is 15 residues long. CDR3 loop: CASSLLGGSVGEQYF. For the CDR3, the DNA is TGTGCCAGCAGCTTGTTGGGGGGGTCCGTCGGCGAGCAGTACTTC.

The chain couples TRBV2 to TRBJ2-1, with a tentative D call TRBD2 (5 bases). CDR1 and CDR2 (germline): SNHLY, FYNNEI. V lost 7 bases, J lost 9 bases, and 13 bases lay in between. The CDR3 covers 12 residues. CDR3 sequence (DNA): TGTGCCAGCACCCACGCGGGTCGTGAGCAGTTCTTC. Translating gives CASTHAGREQFF. Using reference TRBV2 and TRBJ2-1 for the parts outside the CDR3, the full variable domain is EPEVTQTPSHQVTQMGQEVILRCVPISNHLYFYWYRQILGQKVEFLVSFYNNEISEKSEIFDDQFSVERPDGSNFTLKIRSTKLEDSAMYFCASTHAGREQFFGPGTRLTVL.